Each of the 2 T cell receptor beta chains below was sequenced from the same sample in a study of post-analysis software for immune sequencing data. Antigens of these TCRs are unknown. Notes on the study in general: Five or six TRBV segments appeared more often in patients than in controls, and TRBV5-6, TRBV5-1 and TRBV20-1 were among these.

Presence of unique molecular identifiers characterized the TCR beta cDNA libraries. TCRdb redid the calling of the PCR reads with MiXCR, one entry per CDR3 protein. The sample contains some 890,000 distinct CDR3 sequences, roughly half of which appear only once. The sample consisted of blood. The receptors shown here come from a girl aged 5-17 years with multiple sclerosis.

The rearrangement links TRBV6-1 to TRBJ2-7; TRBD1 matches 8 bases. CDR3 size: 18 residues. Germline assignment: CDR1 MNHNS and CDR2 SASEGT. J gave up 7 bases and V 7 bases, and 24 bases lay outside the gene matches. DNA of the CDR3: TGTGCCAGCAAGGAAAGTCCGCGGGGCAGGGGGCCATACAATGAGCAGTACTTC. Protein product: CASKESPRGRGPYNEQYF.

The V gene is TRBV5-6, the J gene TRBJ2-5, with 8 bases aligning to TRBD2. This CDR3 spans 16 amino acids. Germline CDR1 is SGHDT and CDR2 is YYEEEE. The trim removed 2 bases at V and 3 bases at J, leaving 9 bases unmatched. CDR3 DNA: TGTGCCAGCAGCTTCCCACTAGCGGTCCCCGAAGAGACCCAGTACTTC. Translating gives CASSFPLAVPEETQYF.